This T cell receptor beta chain was captured in a study of beta chain features in type 1 diabetes. This clone was recorded a few times. Its target is unknown. Whole-study results and caveats: Shorter templates may be favored by PCR, equally so in patients and controls. A closer apparent resemblance between naive, central memory and Treg TCRB repertoires was seen in patients than in healthy donors.

The isolated RNA, all of it, was reverse transcribed, so expressed TCRB transcripts were what got sequenced. There were several million reads on average in the naive, central memory and regulatory T cell samples. The assay was immunoSEQ multiplex PCR, and TCRdb's table has in-frame clones only and misses some. The sample lists about 140,000 clones; roughly 10% were seen once. V gave up 6 bases and J gave up 3 bases; unmatched junction bases: 8. CDR3 length: 14 amino acids. Germline CDR1 and CDR2: MNHEY and SMNVEV (reference sequence). Material for sequencing was central memory CD4+ T cells from blood. The chain combines TRBV27 with TRBJ2-7; 7 nucleotides align to TRBD1. The sequence came from a woman in her 40s in good health. CDR3 nucleotides: TGTGCCAGCAGGAAGCCGGGACAGAACTACGAGCAGTACTTC. Translation: CASRKPGQNYEQYF.